This TCR beta chain was recorded in a study of blood T cell repertoires in COVID-19. Study-level background: Acute and convalescent COVID-19 samples came from the United States, Italy and Spain.

The study drew participants aged about 18 to 89 years from 24 US areas. The V and J ends lost 5 bases and 0 bases respectively, with 8 bases between them. There are 13 residues in the CDR3. CDR1 is MNHEY, CDR2 SVGAGI, per germline. Repertoires were generated with immunoSEQ multiplex PCR, while TCRdb's copy carries only in-frame clones and drops some. The table has about 130,000 clones, around 85% seen once; the top ten hold just over 9%. The rearrangement joins TRBV6-5 to TRBJ2-7; D is undetermined. Sequencing was performed on PBMCs or T cells enriched from blood (not recorded which). This receptor was taken from a middle-aged man who had recovered from COVID-19. CDR3 region: CASSQVLSYEQYF. The CDR3 DNA reads as TGTGCCAGCAGTCAGGTTCTCTCCTACGAGCAGTACTTC.